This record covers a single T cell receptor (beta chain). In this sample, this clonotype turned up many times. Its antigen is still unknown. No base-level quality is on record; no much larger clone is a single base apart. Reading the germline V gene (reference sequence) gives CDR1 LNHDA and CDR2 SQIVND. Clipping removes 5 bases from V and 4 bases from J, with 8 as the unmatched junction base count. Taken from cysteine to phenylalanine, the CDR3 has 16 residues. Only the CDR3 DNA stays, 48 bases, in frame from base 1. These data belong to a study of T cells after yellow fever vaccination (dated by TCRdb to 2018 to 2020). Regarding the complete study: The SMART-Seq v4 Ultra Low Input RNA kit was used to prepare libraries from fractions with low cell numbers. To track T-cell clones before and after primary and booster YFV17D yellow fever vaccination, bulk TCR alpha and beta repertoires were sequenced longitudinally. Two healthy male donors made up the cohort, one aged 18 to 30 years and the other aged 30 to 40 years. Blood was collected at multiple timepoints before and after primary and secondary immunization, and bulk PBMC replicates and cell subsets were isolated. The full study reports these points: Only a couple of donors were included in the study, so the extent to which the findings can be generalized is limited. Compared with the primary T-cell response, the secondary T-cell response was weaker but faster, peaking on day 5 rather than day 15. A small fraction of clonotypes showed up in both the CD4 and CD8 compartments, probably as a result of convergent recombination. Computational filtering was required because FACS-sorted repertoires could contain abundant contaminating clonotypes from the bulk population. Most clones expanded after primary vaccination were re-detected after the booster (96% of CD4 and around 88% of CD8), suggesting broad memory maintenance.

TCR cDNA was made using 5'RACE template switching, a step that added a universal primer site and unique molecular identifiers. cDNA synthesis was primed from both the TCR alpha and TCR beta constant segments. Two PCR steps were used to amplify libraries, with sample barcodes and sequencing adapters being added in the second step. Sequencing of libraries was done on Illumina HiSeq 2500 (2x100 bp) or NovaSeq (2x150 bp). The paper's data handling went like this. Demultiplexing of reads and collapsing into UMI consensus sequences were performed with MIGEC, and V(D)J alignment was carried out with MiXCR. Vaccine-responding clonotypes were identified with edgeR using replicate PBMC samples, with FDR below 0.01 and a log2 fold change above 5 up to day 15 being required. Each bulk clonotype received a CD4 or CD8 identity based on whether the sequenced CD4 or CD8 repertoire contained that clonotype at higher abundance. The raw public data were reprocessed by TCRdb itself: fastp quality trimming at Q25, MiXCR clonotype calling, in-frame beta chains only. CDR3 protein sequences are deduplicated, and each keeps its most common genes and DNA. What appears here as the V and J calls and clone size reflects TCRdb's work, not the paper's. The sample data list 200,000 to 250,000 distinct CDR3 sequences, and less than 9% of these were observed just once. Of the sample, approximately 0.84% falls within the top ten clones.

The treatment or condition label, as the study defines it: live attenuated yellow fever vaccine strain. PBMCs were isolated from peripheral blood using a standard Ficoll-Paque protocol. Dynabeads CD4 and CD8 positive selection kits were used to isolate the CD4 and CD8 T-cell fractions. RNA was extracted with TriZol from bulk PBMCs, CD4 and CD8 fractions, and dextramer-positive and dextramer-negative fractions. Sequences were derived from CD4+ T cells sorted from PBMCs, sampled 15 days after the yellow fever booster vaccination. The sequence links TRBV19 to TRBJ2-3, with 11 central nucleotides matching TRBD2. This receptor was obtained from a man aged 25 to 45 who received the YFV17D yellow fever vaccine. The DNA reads TGTGCCAGTAGTGTAGGCAGACTAGCGGGATCAGATACGCAGTATTTT. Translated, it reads CASSVGRLAGSDTQYF.